This T cell receptor beta chain was documented in a study of cytomegalovirus exposure and HLA in healthy donors. Background on the study: As released early, the data held about 85 million unique TCRs from HLA-typed donors.

As for this clone: The target antigen is unknown.

The junction had 8 bases not matched to a gene; V was cut back by 3 bases and J by 4 bases. The CDR3 runs to 16 residues. From germline, CDR1 is SGDLS and CDR2 YYNGEE. 13 Jbeta primers and 60 Vbeta primers were used for the PCR. Here immunoSEQ multiplex PCR was the method, and the copy in TCRdb shows in-frame clones only, minus some. This sample has 100,000 or so clones, with roughly three quarters found just once. Regarding the study as a whole: Later work associated fewer than 20,000 TCR beta sequences with HLA alleles at 0.05 false discovery rate.

The chain employs TRBV9 and TRBJ2-2; 8 nucleotides agree with TRBD1. Sequencing input: PBMCs. This sequence originates from a male donor in good health and CMV-seropositive. CDR3 protein: CASSAGAGGVTGELFF. The CDR3 nucleotides read TGTGCCAGCAGCGCCGGGGCAGGGGGCGTCACCGGGGAGCTGTTTTTT.